This entry is about one T cell receptor (beta chain). This specimen comes from a study of T cell responses to AZD1222 COVID-19 vaccine. Data came from immunoSEQ multiplex PCR; TCRdb stores just in-frame clones and leaves some out. The data hold about 62,000 clones, with about 74% observed a single time. V shed 3 bases and J shed 6 bases, with 11 bases lying between them. This CDR3 is 13 amino acids long. Looked up from germline, CDR1 is SGHNT and CDR2 is YYREEE (reference sequence). The source is an adult in good health. Here the sequenced sample was peripheral blood, taken on day 0 of AZD1222 vaccination. J is TRBJ2-3 and V is TRBV5-4; the D call may be TRBD1 or TRBD2 (5 bases each). The CDR3 bases are TGTGCCAGCAGCTACCGGGGACCCGATACGCAGTATTTT. Translated: CASSYRGPDTQYF.